This TCR beta chain was sequenced in a study of PD-1 blockade in classical Hodgkin lymphoma. Sequencing was performed with immunoSEQ multiplex PCR; in TCRdb, only in-frame clones are kept and a portion is missing. The sample contains over 20,000 clones, about 71% of which appear only once. Every one of the patients relapsed after autologous stem cell transplantation (brentuximab vedotin exposure was variable). The CDR3 covers 15 residues. Germline assignment: CDR1 MNHNY and CDR2 SVGAGI (reference sequence). The V gene end was trimmed by 2 bases and the J gene end by 5 bases; junction bases not matched to a gene: 5. This clone was recorded only once.

The sequenced sample was peripheral blood mononuclear cells (PBMCs), obtained at baseline. The sequence was obtained from a human donor with classical Hodgkin lymphoma. The chain joins TRBV6-6 to TRBJ2-5, with TRBD1 matching over 10 bases. CDR3 sequence (DNA): TGTGCCAGCAGTTACCCGACAGGGGGCGTCGAGACCCAGTACTTC. Its translation is CASSYPTGGVETQYF.